This T cell receptor (beta chain) was recovered during a study of blood T cell repertoires in COVID-19. Overall study: From the United States, Italy and Spain came samples of acute and convalescent COVID-19.

The authors' processing: Reference gene primer amplification in the assay estimated nucleated cell counts. Clones were sequenced by immunoSEQ multiplex PCR, and TCRdb holds only the in-frame ones, with some missing. V, J and clone size reflect that table, while D and trimming were determined from the DNA. The table has around 120,000 clones, 90% seen once. Germline values: CDR1 MNHEY, CDR2 SVGAGI. This CDR3 region has 15 residues. The germline V and J ends were trimmed by 1 base and 0 bases, with 7 bases remaining between them. The source is a woman aged 60 to 75 with COVID-19, enrolled during active disease. The chain has TRBV6-5 and TRBJ1-5; unclear D gene. The source material was peripheral blood. CDR3 sequence: CASSYWHNSNQPQHF. CDR3 in DNA: TGTGCCAGCAGTTACTGGCACAATAGCAATCAGCCCCAGCATTTT.